This T cell receptor beta chain was recovered during a study of blood T cell repertoires in COVID-19. Study context: PBMCs, B-cell-depleted T cells, or T cells provided the cDNA or gDNA that made up the material.

Seattle's enrolled individuals joined amid active infection and were then monitored longitudinally. Per the original methods: Reference gene primer amplification gave estimated nucleated cell counts. Some clones are missing from TCRdb's copy, which holds only in-frame ones; the method was immunoSEQ multiplex PCR. V and J calls and clone size come straight from that table; D and trimming were deduced from the DNA. The table includes 150,000 or so clones, around 79% detected once. The receptor was isolated from a woman in her 70s with COVID-19, enrolled during active disease. The sample was peripheral blood.

The CDR3, as DNA: TGTGCCAGCAGCCCAAGACAGGGGACTGAAAAACTGTTTTTT. Protein product: CASSPRQGTEKLFF. The chain uses TRBV11-3 and TRBJ1-4; 8 positions match TRBD1. V was clipped by 5 bases and J by 7 bases; unmatched bases: 6. Germline loops: CDR1 SGHNT, CDR2 YENEEA. The CDR3 loop spans 14 amino acids.